Described below is a single T cell receptor (beta chain) sequence and its context. Its antigen is undetermined. This specimen belongs to a study of siplizumab effects on memory and regulatory T cells. Clones were sequenced by immunoSEQ multiplex PCR, and TCRdb holds only the in-frame ones, with some missing. The sample carries approximately 98,000 clones, about 93% recorded once. Study-wide points: Some alloreactive sequences were traceable to unstimulated CD4+ memory cells, and siplizumab significantly reduced them. Of the proliferating CD4+ or CD8+ clones, roughly 75-97% lacked a naive or memory phenotype that could be assigned. Solely a minor proportion of alloreactive clones could be assigned to unstimulated subsets.

Germline lookup yields CDR1 SGHRS and CDR2 YFSETQ. This CDR3 is 14 amino acids long. V was pared by 8 bases and J by 1 base, with 15 bases between. This clonotype originated in a human donor in good health. The rearrangement joins TRBV5-1 to TRBJ1-1; no definite D call. The source material was non-Treg CD4+ T cells sorted from blood. The CDR3 region is CASSPGPSNTEAFF. For the CDR3, the DNA is TGCGCCAGTTCCCCCGGTCCATCGAACACTGAAGCTTTCTTT.